This is a list of T cell receptor beta chains from one sample in a study of blood T cell repertoires in COVID-19. Produced via immunoSEQ multiplex PCR; TCRdb's table is partial and in-frame only. The sample records some 320,000 clones, less than 85% being singletons. Sequenced: PBMCs or T cells enriched from blood (not recorded which). These receptors were obtained from a woman aged 25 to 39 who had been exposed to COVID-19. The CDR3 runs from the conserved cysteine through the conserved F or W. The D gene is left open where the match is weak. Where a row states a size, it is once, few, many or the class of an expanded clone; other rows omit it.

J gene,D gene,V gene,CDR3 length,clone size,CDR3 DNA,CDR3 protein
TRBJ1-2,TRBD1,TRBV30,14,-,TGTGCCTGGAGCCTGGGACAGGGTGACTATGGCTACACCTTC,CAWSLGQGDYGYTF
TRBJ2-7,-,TRBV7-7,15,-,TGTGCTAGCAGCTTCTCCAGGGACTCCTCCTACGAGCAGTACTTC,CASSFSRDSSYEQYF
TRBJ2-7,-,TRBV7-9,13,-,TGTGCCAGCAGCCCCCGCGTCGCCTACGAGCAGTACTTC,CASSPRVAYEQYF
TRBJ2-2,-,TRBV6-5,13,-,TGTGCCAGCACACGGGTAGATACCGGGGAGCTGTTTTTT,CASTRVDTGELFF
TRBJ2-1,TRBD2,TRBV7-2,16,few,TGTGCCAGCAGTAACAGCGGGGGGTATTCCTACAATGAGCAGTTCTTC,CASSNSGGYSYNEQFF
TRBJ1-1,TRBD1,TRBV27,14,-,TGTGCCAGCAGTTTTGCGGGGACAGTCACTGAAGCTTTCTTT,CASSFAGTVTEAFF
TRBJ1-1,TRBD1,TRBV29-1,13,-,TGCAGCGTCATACAGGGGATGAACACTGAAGCTTTCTTT,CSVIQGMNTEAFF
TRBJ1-2,TRBD1,TRBV6-5,14,-,TGTGCCAGCAGTTACTCTCGACAGGGGGGTGGCTACACCTTC,CASSYSRQGGGYTF
TRBJ2-1,-,TRBV4-3,16,-,TGCGCCAGCAGCCAAGACCCAGCGGGTACACACAATGAGCAGTTCTTC,CASSQDPAGTHNEQFF
TRBJ1-2,TRBD1,TRBV2,14,-,TGTGCCAGCAGGGACGGACAGGGCGGCTATGGCTACACCTTC,CASRDGQGGYGYTF
TRBJ2-2,TRBD2,TRBV5-5,14,-,TGTGCCAGCAGCGGAACCGGGACTAGCGGGGAGCTGTTTTTT,CASSGTGTSGELFF
TRBJ1-3,-,TRBV28,16,-,TGTGCCAGCAGTTCCCCAGTCTGGCTCTCTGGAAACACCATATATTTT,CASSSPVWLSGNTIYF
TRBJ2-2,TRBD1,TRBV9,16,-,TGTGCCAGCAGCCCAGGACAGGGTCTAGACACCGGGGAGCTGTTTTTT,CASSPGQGLDTGELFF
TRBJ1-5,-,TRBV27,13,-,TGTGCCAGCAGAGACAGCTATAATCAGCCCCAGCATTTT,CASRDSYNQPQHF
TRBJ2-3,-,TRBV10-2,16,few,TGCGCCAGCAGTTATATCAGCGGAGTGGGCACAGATACGCAGTATTTT,CASSYISGVGTDTQYF
TRBJ1-1,-,TRBV19,13,-,TGTGCCAGTACGCACCGGGGGAACACTGAAGCTTTCTTT,CASTHRGNTEAFF
TRBJ2-3,TRBD2,TRBV7-2,18,-,TGTGCCAGCAGCTTAATAGGCCCTAGCGGGGGGGGGACAGATACGCAGTATTTT,CASSLIGPSGGGTDTQYF
TRBJ2-5,TRBD1,TRBV10-3,13,-,TGTGCCATCAGTGGGGGACAGGAAGAGACCCAGTACTTC,CAISGGQEETQYF
TRBJ1-5,-,TRBV18,13,-,TGTGCCAGCTCACCGTCACGGAATCAGCCCCAGCATTTT,CASSPSRNQPQHF
TRBJ2-1,TRBD2,TRBV29-1,14,-,TGCAGCGTTGAAAAGGGGAGGGCCCCTAATGAGCAGTTCTTC,CSVEKGRAPNEQFF